One and the same sample provided the 15 T cell receptor beta chains below, sequenced in a study of blood T cell repertoires in COVID-19. Sequencing was performed with immunoSEQ multiplex PCR; in TCRdb, only in-frame clones are kept and a portion is missing. Of 210,000 or so clones listed, roughly 80% are singletons. Source material: peripheral blood. The receptors were gathered from an elderly woman with acute or convalescent COVID-19.

J is TRBJ2-7 and V is TRBV18; weak D call: TRBD1 (6 bases). The V end lost 3 bases, the J end lost 5 bases, and 14 bases lay between the germline ends. The CDR3 is 14 amino acids. Germline assignment: CDR1 KGHSH and CDR2 LQKENI. The CDR3 protein is CASSPTGHKNEQYF. The CDR3 nucleotides read TGTGCCAGCTCACCTACGGGACATAAAAACGAGCAGTACTTC.

V is TRBV30 and J is TRBJ2-1, with 8 bases lining up with TRBD1. Germline V CDR1 and CDR2: GTSNPN, SVGIG (reference sequence). Losses at the gene ends were 2 bases for V and 8 bases for J; bases not matched to a gene: 5. The CDR3 spans 13 residues. CDR3 amino acids: CAWSIDRGHEQFF. CDR3 sequence (DNA): TGTGCCTGGAGTATAGACAGGGGTCATGAGCAGTTCTTC.

The CDR3 loop is CASRNGQYNSPLHF. The CDR3 DNA is TGTGCCAGCAGAAACGGACAGTATAATTCACCCCTCCACTTT. This chain connects TRBV6-5 to TRBJ1-6; a possible D gene is TRBD1 (6 bases). The germline V and J ends were trimmed by 6 bases and 4 bases, with 10 bases remaining between them. The CDR3 runs to 14 residues. Germline CDR1 MNHEY, CDR2 SVGAGI.

This clone was seen a handful of times. This chain uses TRBV28 with TRBJ1-5; 7 nucleotides line up with TRBD1. The CDR3 is 14 residues long. Germline V gene lookup returns CDR1 MDHEN and CDR2 SYDVKM. Trimming removed 3 bases from V and 6 bases from J; junction bases left unmatched: 5. The CDR3 sequence: CASSLEGAVQPQHF. The CDR3 region has the DNA TGTGCCAGCAGTTTGGAGGGGGCTGTTCAGCCCCAGCATTTT.

Only a few counts were recorded for this clone. The gene calls are TRBV4-3 and TRBJ2-5, with 9 bases matching TRBD2. The germline gives CDR1 LGHNA, CDR2 YSLEER. The V segment lost 1 base and the J segment 1 base; nucleotides outside the gene matches: 13. This CDR3 region has 19 residues. This CDR3 is CASSQARTSESLVQETQYF. The CDR3 DNA is TGCGCCAGCAGCCAAGCCCGGACTAGCGAATCGCTTGTCCAAGAGACCCAGTACTTC.

The J gene is TRBJ1-4, the V gene TRBV7-6; 8 bases are a match to TRBD1. The ends lost 4 bases at V and 3 bases at J; junction bases unmatched: 4. The germline V gene encodes CDR1 SGHVS and CDR2 FNYEAQ. This CDR3 is built from 15 residues. The DNA for the CDR3 is TGTGCCAGCAGCTCTACGGGACAGGCTAATGAAAAACTGTTTTTT. The encoded protein is CASSSTGQANEKLFF.

This clone was seen more than once but under ten times. The V gene is TRBV6-5, the J gene TRBJ1-6, with D hard to call. The CDR3 runs 13 residues. V was trimmed by 6 bases and J by 4 bases, leaving 7 bases between them. The germline gives CDR1 MNHEY, CDR2 SVGAGI. The DNA of the CDR3 is TGTGCCAGCAGGCCAGATTATAATTCACCCCTCCACTTT. Translating gives CASRPDYNSPLHF.

The chain carries TRBV10-3 and TRBJ1-5; D is uncertain. In germline, CDR1 is ENHRY, CDR2 SYGVKD. Trimming removed 8 bases from V and 0 bases from J, with 11 bases in between. The CDR3 runs 14 residues. The CDR3 spells CAIGPGDSNQPQHF. CDR3 coding DNA: TGTGCCATCGGCCCCGGAGATAGCAATCAGCCCCAGCATTTT.

This chain uses TRBV4-3 with TRBJ2-1; D is unclear. CDR1 is LGHNA and CDR2 is YSLEER in the germline V gene. The CDR3 loop spans 13 amino acids. V dropped 4 bases and J dropped 2 bases, with 6 bases sitting between them. CDR3 loop: CASSRHAYNEQFF. The DNA for the CDR3 is TGCGCCAGCAGCCGGCACGCCTACAATGAGCAGTTCTTC.

This clone was counted a few times. The rearrangement links TRBV19 to TRBJ1-4; no firm D call. The germline CDR1 and CDR2 sequences are LNHDA and SQIVND (reference sequence). The CDR3 contains 15 residues. Trimming took 5 bases from V and 6 from J, leaving 16 bases between them. The CDR3 DNA sequence: TGTGCCAGTAGTGCAGCGTTTTACGGCGATGAAAAACTGTTTTTT. This translates into CASSAAFYGDEKLFF.

The V gene is TRBV4-2, the J gene TRBJ2-2, with 8 bases identical to TRBD2. The CDR3 covers 18 residues. With 0 bases clipped from V and 1 base from J, the junction kept 7 bases outside the gene matches. Germline V gives CDR1 LGHNA, CDR2 YNFKEQ. The CDR3 sequence is CASSQDPVAGLNTGELFF. The CDR3 nucleotides are TGTGCCAGCAGCCAAGACCCAGTAGCGGGGCTGAACACCGGGGAGCTGTTTTTT.

The rearrangement uses TRBV6-1 and TRBJ1-1; the D is unclear. Germline lookup yields CDR1 MNHNS and CDR2 SASEGT. V gave up 1 base and J gave up 6 bases, with 6 bases separating them. This CDR3 region has 12 residues. CDR3 DNA: TGTGCCAGCAGTGAAGACACCTCTGAAGCTTTCTTT. It codes for CASSEDTSEAFF.

The chain uses TRBV19 and TRBJ2-3, with 8 bases matching TRBD2. J lost 5 bases, V lost 6 bases, and 7 bases had no gene match. The germline gives CDR1 LNHDA, CDR2 SQIVND (reference sequence). The CDR3 runs 14 residues. In nucleotides, the CDR3 is TGTGCCAGTAGAGCGGGGGCACAGGGAGATACGCAGTATTTT. This encodes CASRAGAQGDTQYF.

This chain links TRBV28 with TRBJ1-1; the D is unclear. Trimming left V 3 bases short and J 5 bases short, with 10 bases between. The germline V gene has CDR1 MDHEN and CDR2 SYDVKM. The CDR3 sequence is 13 residues long. This CDR3 reads CASSFQALTEAFF. For the CDR3, the DNA is TGTGCCAGCAGTTTCCAGGCCCTTACTGAAGCTTTCTTT.

This clone was detected only once. V usage is TRBV19 and J usage is TRBJ2-1; 16 bases align to TRBD2. CDR3 size: 19 residues. Looked up from germline, CDR1 is LNHDA and CDR2 is SQIVND (reference sequence). V dropped 5 bases and J dropped 4; count of bases not matched to a gene: 11. Written as DNA, the CDR3 is TGTGCCAGTAGTGGGGGGACTAGCGGGAGGGGATTTCCGTACAATGAGCAGTTCTTC. It codes for CASSGGTSGRGFPYNEQFF.